The clone carrying this T cell receptor beta chain was detected ten times or more. Antigen: not known. V shed 6 bases, J shed 3 bases, and the junction held 5 bases outside the gene matches. Germline V gene lookup returns CDR1 LGHDT and CDR2 YNNKEL (reference sequence). This CDR3 has 14 residues. The entry originates in a study of identical twins. Each CDR3 protein gets one entry after TCRdb re-called the 5' RACE reads with MiXCR. This table holds approximately 630,000 distinct CDR3 sequences, roughly 6.6% found once. Study-level findings and limits: The models systematically underestimated how much out-of-frame TCR alpha was shared in monozygotic twins. For cord blood, abundant beta clonotypes had fewer insertions, unlike memory repertoires, which showed none.

Another study also made use of these data, one on yellow fever vaccine responses in identical twins. From that paper: Twins' T cell vaccine responses reportedly looked partly convergent, partly personalized.

The rearrangement uses TRBV3-1 and TRBJ2-1, with 7 bases identical to TRBD1. The clonotype originates from a woman under 30 in good health. Input material: PBMCs. This CDR3 reads CASSPGQFYNEQFF. The DNA of the CDR3 is TGTGCCAGCAGTCCGGGACAGTTCTACAATGAGCAGTTCTTC.